These 16 T cell receptor beta chains were all obtained from the same sample, sequenced in a study of T cell responses to AZD1222 COVID-19 vaccine. This table comes from immunoSEQ multiplex PCR, and its TCRdb copy is limited to in-frame clones, with some not included. Among around 160,000 clones, about 93% were seen once, and the ten largest hold approximately 0.6%. Sequenced material: peripheral blood, taken on day 0 of AZD1222 vaccination. The receptors were gathered from an adult in good health.

This chain joins TRBV30 and TRBJ1-2; 8 positions match TRBD1. There are 12 residues in the CDR3. Germline lookup yields CDR1 GTSNPN and CDR2 SVGIG (reference sequence). Trimming took 5 bases from V and 4 from J; bases not matched to a gene: 3. Here the CDR3 DNA reads TGTGCCTGGGGGACAGGACCCTATGGCTACACCTTC. As protein: CAWGTGPYGYTF. The full variable domain, its missing parts supplied by reference TRBV30 and TRBJ1-2, is SQTIHQWPATLVQPVGSPLSLECTVEGTSNPNLYWYRQAAGRGLQLLFYSVGIGQISSEVPQNLSASRPQDRQFILSSKKLLLSDSGFYLCAWGTGPYGYTFGSGTRLTVV.

Only one count was recorded for this clone. This CDR3 reads CASSSPRKTEAFF. The CDR3 bases are TGTGCCAGCAGTTCCCCGAGGAAGACTGAAGCTTTCTTT. This chain uses TRBV27 with TRBJ1-1; D gene unclear. V gave up 4 bases and J gave up 5 bases, with 11 bases separating them. Germline V gives CDR1 MNHEY, CDR2 SMNVEV (reference sequence). This CDR3 is built from 13 residues.

This chain links TRBV30 with TRBJ1-2; TRBD1 agrees at 8 bases. The junction had 13 bases not matched to a gene; V was cut back by 2 bases and J by 5 bases. Germline CDR1 and CDR2: GTSNPN and SVGIG (reference sequence). The CDR3 has 16 amino acids. The CDR3, as DNA: TGTGCCTGGAGTCGACGACAGGGGATTGAGCGTTATGGCTACACCTTC. Protein sequence: CAWSRRQGIERYGYTF.

The chain joins TRBV7-3 to TRBJ2-1; D not certain. Per germline, CDR1 SGHTA and CDR2 FQGTGA. V shed 0 bases and J shed 1 base, with 1 base lying between them. This CDR3 comprises 13 residues. Written as DNA, the CDR3 is TGTGCCAGCAGCTTAACTTCCTACAATGAGCAGTTCTTC. It encodes CASSLTSYNEQFF.

The chain combines TRBV30 with TRBJ1-1; 9 positions match TRBD1. There are 15 residues in the CDR3. Germline assignment: CDR1 GTSNPN and CDR2 SVGIG (reference sequence). The trim removed 5 bases at V and 3 bases at J, leaving 10 bases unmatched. The CDR3 coding sequence is TGTGCCTGGTCGTCCGGACAGGGGAGGGACACTGAAGCTTTCTTT. Protein: CAWSSGQGRDTEAFF.

In the case of this clone: The germline gene is not matched at one end of the junction; a read error may be the cause. The CDR3 nucleotides read TGTGCCAGCAGTTCCTCCGGGACTAGCTCCCACGAGCAGTACTTC. Translation gives CASSSSGTSSHEQYF. The chain has TRBV6-2 or TRBV6-3 and TRBJ2-7; TRBD2 matches 9 bases. The germline V gene encodes CDR1 MNHEY and CDR2 SVGEGT. The CDR3 runs to 15 residues.

V is TRBV10-3 and J is TRBJ1-1; no clear D. V was pared by 10 bases and J by 1 base, with 16 bases between. This CDR3 comprises 14 residues. Germline V gene sequence: CDR1 ENHRY, CDR2 SYGVKD. The CDR3 protein is CATQHGVGNTEAFF. The CDR3 DNA sequence: TGTGCCACCCAGCACGGGGTCGGGAACACTGAAGCTTTCTTT.

V gene TRBV30 combines with J gene TRBJ1-5; maybe TRBD1 (5 bases). CDR3 size: 14 residues. Germline-derived CDR1 and CDR2 are GTSNPN and SVGIG (reference sequence). V shed 2 bases and J shed 2 bases, with 10 bases lying between them. The CDR3 coding sequence is TGTGCCTGGAGTCTGTGGGGCGGCAATCAGCCCCAGCATTTT. Protein product: CAWSLWGGNQPQHF.

The J gene is TRBJ1-2, the V gene TRBV28; maybe TRBD1 (5 bases). Germline loops: CDR1 MDHEN, CDR2 SYDVKM. V was clipped by 8 bases and J by 7 bases, with 14 bases between them. This CDR3 is 12 amino acids long. The CDR3 nucleotides are TGTGCCAGCTCCCTGGCAGGGTTTGGCTACACCTTC. Translation: CASSLAGFGYTF.

The chain joins TRBV30 to TRBJ1-2; perhaps TRBD1 as D (6 bases). Looked up from germline, CDR1 is GTSNPN and CDR2 is SVGIG (reference sequence). Trimming cost V 7 bases and J 8 bases, with 17 bases left between them. The CDR3 runs to 12 residues. CDR3 sequence: CALRQAPGGYTF. DNA of the CDR3: TGTGCCTTGAGACAGGCCCCGGGGGGCTACACCTTC.

Concerning this clone: An end of the junction does not agree with germline; a read error may underlie this. The V gene is TRBV2, the J gene TRBJ1-2; 7 bases align to TRBD1. This CDR3 has 14 residues. The V gene's germline CDR1 is SNHLY and CDR2 FYNNEI. CDR3 residues: CASSLGTARPSPLF. In nucleotides, the CDR3 is TGTGCCAGCAGTCTCGGGACAGCCCGCCCAAGCCCCCTCTTC.

The chain is built from TRBV28 and TRBJ1-2; no reliable D call. The germline V and J ends were trimmed by 4 bases and 8 bases, with 5 bases remaining between them. CDR1 is MDHEN, CDR2 SYDVKM, per germline. CDR3 size: 10 residues. Here the CDR3 reads CASSSTGYTF. The CDR3 bases are TGTGCCAGCAGTTCGACAGGCTACACCTTC.

V is TRBV11-2 and J is TRBJ1-4; D perhaps matches TRBD1 (5 bases). The CDR3 loop spans 16 amino acids. Trimming stripped 3 bases from V and 4 bases from J, with 15 bases between. Germline loops: CDR1 SGHAT, CDR2 FQNNGV. The CDR3 reads CASSFSTGFYNEKLFF. The CDR3 nucleotides read TGTGCCAGCAGCTTTTCAACAGGCTTTTATAATGAAAAACTGTTTTTT.

The chain employs TRBV27 and TRBJ1-6; TRBD1 aligns across 8 bases. CDR3 length: 15 amino acids. Looked up from germline, CDR1 is MNHEY and CDR2 is SMNVEV (reference sequence). The V gene end was trimmed by 5 bases and the J gene end by 9 bases; junction bases not matched to a gene: 9. Written as DNA, the CDR3 is TGTGCCAGCAGTCCGGACAGGGCCCATAGTTCACCCCTCCACTTT. The encoded protein is CASSPDRAHSSPLHF.

The J gene is TRBJ1-5, the V gene TRBV28; D possibly corresponds to TRBD1 (5 bases). CDR3 size: 15 residues. Germline V gives CDR1 MDHEN, CDR2 SYDVKM. Trimming took off 3 bases at V and 2 bases at J, with 11 bases between the two ends. CDR3 protein: CASSFGRVGNQPQHF. CDR3 bases: TGTGCCAGCAGTTTCGGCAGGGTTGGCAATCAGCCCCAGCATTTT.

The chain has TRBV18 and TRBJ1-1; D might be TRBD1 (5 bases). V shed 0 bases and J shed 4 bases, with 18 bases lying between them. This CDR3 is built from 17 residues. Germline-derived CDR1 and CDR2 are KGHSH and LQKENI. For the CDR3, the DNA is TGTGCCAGCTCACCACCTGGGAGGGGAGGCATCTTCACTGAAGCTTTCTTT. This sequence encodes CASSPPGRGGIFTEAFF.